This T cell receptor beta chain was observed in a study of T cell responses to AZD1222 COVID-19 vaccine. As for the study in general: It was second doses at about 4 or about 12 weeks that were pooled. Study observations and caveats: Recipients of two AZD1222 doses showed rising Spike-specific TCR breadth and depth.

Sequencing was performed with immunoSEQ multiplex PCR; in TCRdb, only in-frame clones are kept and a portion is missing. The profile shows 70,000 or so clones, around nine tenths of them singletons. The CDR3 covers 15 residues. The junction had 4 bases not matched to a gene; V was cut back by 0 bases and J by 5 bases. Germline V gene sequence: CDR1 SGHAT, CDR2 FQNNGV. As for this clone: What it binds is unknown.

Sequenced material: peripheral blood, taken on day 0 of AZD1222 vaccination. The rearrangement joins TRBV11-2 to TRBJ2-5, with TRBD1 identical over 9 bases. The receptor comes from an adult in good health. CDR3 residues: CASSLDTGGWETQYF. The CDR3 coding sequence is TGTGCCAGCAGCTTAGATACAGGGGGCTGGGAGACCCAGTACTTC.